This section outlines one TCR beta chain sequence together with its context. It lacks a known antigen. No qualities accompany the bases; no much larger clone lies one base away. This record belongs to a study of blood T cells in healthy people across ages (dated by TCRdb to between 2014 and 2017). Broadly, across the study: Template switching captured roughly one uniquely barcoded TCR beta cDNA molecule per two T cells in model experiments. The study measured age-related changes in TCR beta repertoire diversity using deep sequencing normalized with unique cDNA molecular identifiers. The donors were split into four age groups: young (average around 15 years), middle-aged (more than 35), aged (62) and long-lived (roughly 86). To avoid experimental bias, donors of different ages were distributed randomly across sequencing lanes. Two additional independent replicas of 1 million unique cDNA reads from the same blood draw were analyzed for two donors (one aged 18 to 30 and one aged 80 or older). On the study overall, not on this receptor specifically: Donor CMV infection status was unknown, potentially confounding age-related changes in expanded clonotypes. Estimates of total diversity based on one million sequenced T cells were considered lower bounds and underestimates. As age increased, observed TCR beta diversity per million T cells dropped in a roughly linear way, and a significant reduction was already evident by age roughly 36. There was a strong correlation between observed TCR beta diversity and the percentage of naive T cells measured by flow cytometry. Compared with the aged group, the long-lived group had more naive CD4+ T cells, fewer expanded clones and increased TCR diversity, suggesting age selection. Conclusive comparison of naive and antigen-experienced compartments was prevented by the profiling of bulk unsorted PBMCs.

The donors were roughly 40 Caucasian individuals from Russia, aged roughly 6 to 95 years, who were systemically healthy. Around 10 milliliters of peripheral blood were drawn from each donor into EDTA-treated Vacutainer tubes. PBMCs were isolated by Ficoll-Paque density-gradient centrifugation, with at least 7 million obtained per sample. Total RNA was extracted from PBMCs with Trizol reagent, with at least 6 micrograms obtained per sample. For every donor, flow cytometry on a PBMC aliquot measured the percentage of naive CD45RAhigh/CD27high T cells. Libraries were prepared through 5' RACE. The sequencer was an Illumina HiSeq 2500. A second PCR of about 7 to 12 cycles was performed with a sample-barcoded 5' primer and a J-beta primer mix. Each TCR beta cDNA molecule received a unique molecular identifier from a template-switch 5' adaptor carrying 12 random nucleotides. At least 3 million CDR3-containing paired-end reads were obtained from each sample. The Mint cDNA synthesis kit, primed by a TRBC-specific oligonucleotide, was used to synthesize first-strand cDNA from all RNA. Following uracil-DNA glycosylase treatment, all cDNA underwent a first 18-cycle PCR with the universal primers M1SS and BC2_uni_R. For the original study's pipeline: Normalization of each sample was performed by random selection of 1 million high-quality reads, each carrying a distinct molecular identifier. Reads with shared molecular identifiers were discarded instead of being binned into consensus sequences. CDR3 identification, clonotype clustering and error correction used MiTCR with a Q25 quality threshold and the strictest error-elimination algorithm. Lower-bound total TCR beta diversity was estimated with a nonparametric unseen species model using Euler transformation. TCRdb trimmed the raw reads at Q25, called clones with MiXCR and kept productive beta chains. Entries are consolidated by CDR3 protein sequence, retaining the most common genes and DNA. TCRdb's processing, not the authors', yielded these V and J calls. Recorded for this sample are 1.5 million to 2 million distinct CDR3 sequences; less than 50% of them occurred a single time. The ten largest clones capture around 2.1% of the sample.

The junction shows trimming of 0 bases on V and 8 bases on J, and the gene matches do not reach 6 bases of it. The germline V gene specifies LGHNA as CDR1 and YSLEER as CDR2. Measured from the cysteine to the phenylalanine, the CDR3 is 15 residues long. Left in the record is the CDR3 DNA by itself, 45 bases read in frame from the first base. The clonotype originates from a woman aged 40 to 50 in good health. This chain is built from TRBV4-3 and TRBJ1-4, and 7 junctional nucleotides match TRBD1. The sample comprised blood. DNA sequence: TGCGCCAGCAGCCAAGATCGAACAGGGGAAGAAAAACTGTTTTTT. It codes for CASSQDRTGEEKLFF.